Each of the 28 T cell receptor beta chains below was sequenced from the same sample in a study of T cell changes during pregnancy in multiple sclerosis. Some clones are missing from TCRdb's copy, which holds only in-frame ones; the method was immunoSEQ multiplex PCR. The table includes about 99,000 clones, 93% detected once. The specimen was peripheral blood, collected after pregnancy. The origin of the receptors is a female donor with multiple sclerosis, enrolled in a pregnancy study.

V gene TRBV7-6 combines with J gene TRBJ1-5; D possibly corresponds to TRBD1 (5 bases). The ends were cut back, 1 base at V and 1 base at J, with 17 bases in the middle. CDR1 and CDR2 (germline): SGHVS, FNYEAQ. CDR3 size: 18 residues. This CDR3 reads CASSLGPGGTASNQPQHF. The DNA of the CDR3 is TGTGCCAGCAGCTTAGGGCCGGGAGGGACGGCGAGCAATCAGCCCCAGCATTTT.

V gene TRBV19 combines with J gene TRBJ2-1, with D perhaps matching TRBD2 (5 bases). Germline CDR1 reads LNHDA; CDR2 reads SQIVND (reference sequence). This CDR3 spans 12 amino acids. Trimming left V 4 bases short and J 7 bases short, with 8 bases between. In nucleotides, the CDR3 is TGTGCCAGTAGTACCACGGGGAATGAGCAGTTCTTC. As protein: CASSTTGNEQFF.

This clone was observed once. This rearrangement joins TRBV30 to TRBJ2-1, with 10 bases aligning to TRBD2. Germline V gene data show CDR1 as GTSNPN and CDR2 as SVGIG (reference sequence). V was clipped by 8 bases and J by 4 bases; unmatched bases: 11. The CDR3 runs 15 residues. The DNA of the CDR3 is TGTGCCGTGAGCGGGAGGGTAACAATTTACAATGAGCAGTTCTTC. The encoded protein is CAVSGRVTIYNEQFF.

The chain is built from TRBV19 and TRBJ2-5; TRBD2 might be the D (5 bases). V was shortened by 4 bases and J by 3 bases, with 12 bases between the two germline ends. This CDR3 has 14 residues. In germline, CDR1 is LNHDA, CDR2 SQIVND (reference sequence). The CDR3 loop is CASSTWEMEETQYF. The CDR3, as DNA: TGTGCCAGTAGTACGTGGGAGATGGAAGAGACCCAGTACTTC.

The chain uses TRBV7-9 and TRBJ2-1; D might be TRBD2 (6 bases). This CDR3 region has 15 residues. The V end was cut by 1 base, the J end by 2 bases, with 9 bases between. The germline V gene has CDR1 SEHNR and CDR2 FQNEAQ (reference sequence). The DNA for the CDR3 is TGTGCCAGCAGCTTAGGGACTACCCCCTACAATGAGCAGTTCTTC. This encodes CASSLGTTPYNEQFF.

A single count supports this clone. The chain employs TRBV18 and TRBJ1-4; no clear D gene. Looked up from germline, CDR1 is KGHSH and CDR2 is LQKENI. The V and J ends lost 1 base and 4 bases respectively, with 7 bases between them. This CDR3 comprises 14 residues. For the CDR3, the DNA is TGTGCCAGCTCACCACAACAGTATAATGAAAAACTGTTTTTT. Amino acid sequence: CASSPQQYNEKLFF.

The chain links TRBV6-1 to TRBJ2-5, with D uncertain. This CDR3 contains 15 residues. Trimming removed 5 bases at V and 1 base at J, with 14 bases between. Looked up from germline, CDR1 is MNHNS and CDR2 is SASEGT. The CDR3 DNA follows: TGTGCCAGCAGTTTTACCCCTGGCATCCAAGAGACCCAGTACTTC. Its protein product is CASSFTPGIQETQYF.

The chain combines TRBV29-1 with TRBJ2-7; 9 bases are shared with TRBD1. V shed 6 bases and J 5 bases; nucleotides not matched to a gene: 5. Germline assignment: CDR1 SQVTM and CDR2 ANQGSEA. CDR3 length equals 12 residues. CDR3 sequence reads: CSVEGQGDEQYF. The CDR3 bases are TGCAGCGTAGAGGGACAGGGCGACGAGCAGTACTTC.

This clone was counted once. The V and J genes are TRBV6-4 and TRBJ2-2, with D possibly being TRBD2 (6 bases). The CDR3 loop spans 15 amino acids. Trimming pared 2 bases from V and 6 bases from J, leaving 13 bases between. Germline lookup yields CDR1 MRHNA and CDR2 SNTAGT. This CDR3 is CASSDERTMPGELFF. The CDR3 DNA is TGTGCCAGCAGTGACGAGAGGACTATGCCCGGGGAGCTGTTTTTT.

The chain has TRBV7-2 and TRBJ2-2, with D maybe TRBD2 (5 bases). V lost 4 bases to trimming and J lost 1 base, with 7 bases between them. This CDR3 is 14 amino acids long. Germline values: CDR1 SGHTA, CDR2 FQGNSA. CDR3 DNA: TGTGCCAGCAGCTATGGACTGAACACCGGGGAGCTGTTTTTT. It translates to CASSYGLNTGELFF. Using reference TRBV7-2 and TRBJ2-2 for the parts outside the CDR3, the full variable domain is GAGVSQSPSNKVTEKGKDVELRCDPISGHTALYWYRQSLGQGLEFLIYFQGNSAPDKSGLPSDRFSAERTGGSVSTLTIQRTQQEDSAVYLCASSYGLNTGELFFGEGSRLTVL.

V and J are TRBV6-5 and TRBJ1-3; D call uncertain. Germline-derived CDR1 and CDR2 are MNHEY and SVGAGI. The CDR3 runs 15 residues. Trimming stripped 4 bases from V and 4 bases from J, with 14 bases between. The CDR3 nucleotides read TGTGCCAGCAGTTTAACCACAACTAGAGGAAACACCATATATTTT. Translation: CASSLTTTRGNTIYF.

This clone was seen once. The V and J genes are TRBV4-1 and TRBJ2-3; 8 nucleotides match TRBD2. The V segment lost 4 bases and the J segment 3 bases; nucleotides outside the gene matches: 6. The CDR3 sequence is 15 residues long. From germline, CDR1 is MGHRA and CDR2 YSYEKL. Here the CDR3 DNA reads TGCGCCAGCAGCCTGACTGGACTAGCTACAGATACGCAGTATTTT. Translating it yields CASSLTGLATDTQYF.

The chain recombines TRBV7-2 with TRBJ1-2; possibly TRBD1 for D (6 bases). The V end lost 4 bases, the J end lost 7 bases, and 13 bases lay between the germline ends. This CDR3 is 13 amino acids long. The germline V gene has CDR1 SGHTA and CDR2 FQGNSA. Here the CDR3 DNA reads TGTGCCAGCAGCTCATACAGGGCTAGTGGCTACACCTTC. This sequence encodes CASSSYRASGYTF.

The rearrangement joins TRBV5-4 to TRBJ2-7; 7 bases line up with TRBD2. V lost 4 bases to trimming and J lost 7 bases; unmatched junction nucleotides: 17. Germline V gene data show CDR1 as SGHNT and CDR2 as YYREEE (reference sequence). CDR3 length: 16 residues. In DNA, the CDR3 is TGTGCCAGCAGCCCACCGTTGGGGAGGGGTTCGGGAGAGCAGTACTTC. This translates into CASSPPLGRGSGEQYF.

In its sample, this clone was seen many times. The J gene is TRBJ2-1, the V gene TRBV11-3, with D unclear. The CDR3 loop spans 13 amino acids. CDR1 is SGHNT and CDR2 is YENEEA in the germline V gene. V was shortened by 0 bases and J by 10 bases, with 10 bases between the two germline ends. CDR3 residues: CASSLDRTEEQFF. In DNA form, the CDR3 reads TGTGCCAGCAGCTTAGATCGTACAGAAGAGCAGTTCTTC.

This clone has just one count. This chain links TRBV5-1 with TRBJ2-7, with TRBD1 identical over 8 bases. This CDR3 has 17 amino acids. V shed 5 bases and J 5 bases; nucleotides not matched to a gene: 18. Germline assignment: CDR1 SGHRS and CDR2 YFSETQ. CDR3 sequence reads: CASRGGRGLLRDDEQYF. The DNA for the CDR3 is TGCGCCAGCAGGGGGGGCAGGGGGCTACTCCGGGACGACGAGCAGTACTTC. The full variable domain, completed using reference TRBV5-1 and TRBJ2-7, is KAGVTQTPRYLIKTRGQQVTLSCSPISGHRSVSWYQQTPGQGLQFLFEYFSETQRNKGNFPGRFSGRQFSNSRSEMNVSTLELGDSALYLCASRGGRGLLRDDEQYFGPGTRLTVT.

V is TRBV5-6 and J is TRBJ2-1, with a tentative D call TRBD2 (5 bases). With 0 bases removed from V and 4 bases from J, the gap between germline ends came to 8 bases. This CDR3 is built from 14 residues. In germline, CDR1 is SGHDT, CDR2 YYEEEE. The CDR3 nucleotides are TGTGCCAGCAGCTTGGCTTGGGAGTACAATGAGCAGTTCTTC. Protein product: CASSLAWEYNEQFF.

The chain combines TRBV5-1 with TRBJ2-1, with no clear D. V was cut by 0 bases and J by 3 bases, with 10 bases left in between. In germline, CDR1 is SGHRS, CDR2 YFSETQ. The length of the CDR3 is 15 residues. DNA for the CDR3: TGCGCCAGCAGCTTGGGTCCAGTCCGCTACAATGAGCAGTTCTTC. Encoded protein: CASSLGPVRYNEQFF.

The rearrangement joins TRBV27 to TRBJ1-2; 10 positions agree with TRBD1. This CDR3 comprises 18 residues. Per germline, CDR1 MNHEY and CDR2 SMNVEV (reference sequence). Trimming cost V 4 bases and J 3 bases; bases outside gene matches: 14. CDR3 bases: TGTGCCAGCAGTTCCTACGGGACAGGGGAATCCCTTCACTATGGCTACACCTTC. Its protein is CASSSYGTGESLHYGYTF.

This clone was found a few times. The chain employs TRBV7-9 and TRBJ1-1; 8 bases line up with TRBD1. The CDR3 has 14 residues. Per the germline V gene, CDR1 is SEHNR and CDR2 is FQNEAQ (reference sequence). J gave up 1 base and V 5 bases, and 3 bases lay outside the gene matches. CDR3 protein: CASSTQGENTEAFF. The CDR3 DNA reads TGTGCCAGCAGCACACAGGGGGAGAACACTGAAGCTTTCTTT.

Here the CDR3 DNA reads TGTGCCAGCACCAGGGAGGATAGGGTGCAAAGGGAGACCCAGTACTTC. This translates into CASTREDRVQRETQYF. The chain links TRBV9 to TRBJ2-5; possible D gene TRBD2, 6 bases. This CDR3 region has 16 residues. V was shortened by 6 bases and J by 5 bases, with 23 bases between the two germline ends. Germline lookup yields CDR1 SGDLS and CDR2 YYNGEE.

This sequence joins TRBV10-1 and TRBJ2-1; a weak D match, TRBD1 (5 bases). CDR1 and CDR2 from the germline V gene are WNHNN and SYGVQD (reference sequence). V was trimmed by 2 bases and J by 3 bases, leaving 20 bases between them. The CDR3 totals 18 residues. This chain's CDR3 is CASSESLTDSSYYNEQFF. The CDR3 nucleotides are TGCGCCAGCAGTGAGAGCTTGACAGATTCCAGTTACTACAATGAGCAGTTCTTC.

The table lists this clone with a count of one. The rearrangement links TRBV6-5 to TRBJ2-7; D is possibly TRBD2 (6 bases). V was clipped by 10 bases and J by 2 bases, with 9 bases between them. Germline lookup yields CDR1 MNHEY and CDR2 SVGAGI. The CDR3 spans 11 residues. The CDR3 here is CATAGTYEQYF. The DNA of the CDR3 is TGTGCCACGGCGGGAACCTACGAGCAGTACTTC.

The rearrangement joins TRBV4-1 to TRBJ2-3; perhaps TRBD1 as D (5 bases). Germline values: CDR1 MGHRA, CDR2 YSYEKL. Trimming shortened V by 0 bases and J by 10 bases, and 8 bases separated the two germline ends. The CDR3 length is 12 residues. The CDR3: CASSQDQGAQYF. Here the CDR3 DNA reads TGCGCCAGCAGCCAAGATCAGGGCGCGCAGTATTTT.

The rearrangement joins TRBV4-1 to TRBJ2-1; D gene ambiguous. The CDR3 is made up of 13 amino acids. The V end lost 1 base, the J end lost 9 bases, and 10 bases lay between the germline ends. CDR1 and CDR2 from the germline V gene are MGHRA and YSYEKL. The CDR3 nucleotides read TGCGCCAGCAGCCAAGTATTTCTAGGTGAGCAGTTCTTC. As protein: CASSQVFLGEQFF.

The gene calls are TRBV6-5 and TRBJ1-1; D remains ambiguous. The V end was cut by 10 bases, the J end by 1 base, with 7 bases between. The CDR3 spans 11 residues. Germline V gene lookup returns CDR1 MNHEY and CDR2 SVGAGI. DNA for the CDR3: TGTGCCACCGCACAGAACACTGAAGCTTTCTTT. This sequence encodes CATAQNTEAFF.

The CDR3 nucleotides read TGCGCCAGCAGCTTGCGACAGGGTATGAACTATGGCTACACCTTC. This gives the protein CASSLRQGMNYGYTF. The chain joins TRBV5-1 to TRBJ1-2, with 7 bases that match TRBD1. The CDR3 consists of 15 residues. Trimming at V came to 1 base and at J to 2 bases, leaving 5 bases not matched to a gene. Germline V gene data show CDR1 as SGHRS and CDR2 as YFSETQ.

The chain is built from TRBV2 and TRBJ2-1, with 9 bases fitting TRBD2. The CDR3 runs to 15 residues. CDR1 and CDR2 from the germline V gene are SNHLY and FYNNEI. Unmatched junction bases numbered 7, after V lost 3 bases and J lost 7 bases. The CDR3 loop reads CASSDDGGRVNEQFF. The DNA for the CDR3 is TGTGCCAGCAGTGATGATGGCGGGAGGGTGAATGAGCAGTTCTTC.